This is a list of T cell receptor beta chains from one sample in a study of blood T cell repertoires in COVID-19. Only in-frame clones appear in the TCRdb table, and some are missing; sequencing was by immunoSEQ multiplex PCR. This sample has roughly 340,000 clones; roughly 89% occur once, and the top ten carry roughly 3.3%. Input material: peripheral blood. These TCRs come from a young woman who had recovered from COVID-19. CDR3s include the opening cysteine and the closing phenylalanine or tryptophan. The order of the fields is D gene, clone size, V gene, J gene, CDR3 protein, CDR3 DNA. D genes are given only for firm matches. Clone size is stated in some rows and not others, as once, few, many or a class when expanded.

NA,NA,TRBV10-2,TRBJ2-2,CASMGRAFTGELFF,TGCGCCAGCATGGGCAGGGCGTTCACCGGGGAGCTGTTTTTT
TRBD2,NA,TRBV19,TRBJ2-3,CATAGVETQYF,TGTGCCACGGCGGGGGTCGAAACGCAGTATTTT
TRBD1,NA,TRBV7-9,TRBJ1-2,CASSQTIRDRVNGYTF,TGTGCCAGCAGCCAAACCATTCGTGACAGGGTAAATGGCTACACCTTC
TRBD1,NA,TRBV27,TRBJ1-4,CASSLDRGEKLFF,TGTGCCAGCAGTTTAGACAGGGGTGAAAAACTGTTTTTT
NA,NA,TRBV25-1,TRBJ1-2,CASSRAGDYGYTF,TGTGCCAGCAGTAGGGCAGGGGACTATGGCTACACCTTC
TRBD2,NA,TRBV3-1/TRBV3-2,TRBJ2-2,CASSRRGLAVNTGELFF,TGTGCCAGCAGCCGAAGGGGACTAGCCGTCAACACCGGGGAGCTGTTTTTT
TRBD1,NA,TRBV27,TRBJ1-1,CASKTGVRTEAFF,TGTGCCAGCAAAACAGGGGTGAGGACTGAAGCTTTCTTT
NA,NA,TRBV2,TRBJ2-5,CASSGWPPLTQYF,TGTGCCAGCAGTGGTTGGCCACCTTTGACCCAGTACTTC
TRBD1,NA,TRBV19,TRBJ1-2,CASSIVATGRGYTF,TGTGCCAGTAGTATAGTAGCGACAGGGCGAGGCTACACCTTC
NA,NA,TRBV9,TRBJ1-1,CASSVDVGRGTGTEAFF,TGTGCCAGCAGCGTAGACGTAGGGAGGGGTACGGGGACTGAAGCTTTCTTT
NA,NA,TRBV5-5,TRBJ1-2,CASSLGARVHYGYTF,TGTGCCAGCAGCTTAGGTGCCAGGGTCCACTATGGCTACACCTTC
TRBD1,NA,TRBV7-2,TRBJ2-1,CASSRDRGGLYNEQFF,TGTGCCAGCAGTCGCGACAGGGGGGGACTCTACAATGAGCAGTTCTTC
NA,NA,TRBV6-2/TRBV6-3,TRBJ2-1,CASSYGGSYNEQFF,TGTGCCAGCAGTTACGGCGGAAGCTACAATGAGCAGTTCTTC
TRBD2,NA,TRBV6-6,TRBJ2-3,CASTGLGPTDTQYF,TGTGCCAGCACCGGACTAGGGCCCACAGATACGCAGTATTTT
NA,NA,TRBV6-6,TRBJ2-5,CASSSYQETQYF,TGTGCCAGCAGCTCGTACCAAGAGACCCAGTACTTC
TRBD2,NA,TRBV7-6,TRBJ2-1,CASSKRLAEPYNEQFF,TGTGCCAGCAGCAAAAGACTAGCGGAGCCCTACAATGAGCAGTTCTTC
NA,NA,TRBV7-8,TRBJ2-1,CASSVRVVTYNEQFF,TGTGCCAGCAGCGTACGAGTAGTCACCTACAATGAGCAGTTCTTC
TRBD2,NA,TRBV12-5,TRBJ2-3,CASGSPSREGDTQYF,TGTGCTAGTGGTTCCCCCTCCCGGGAGGGGGATACGCAGTATTTT
NA,NA,TRBV7-9,TRBJ2-1,CASSLGLYNEQFF,TGTGCCAGCAGCTTAGGTCTCTACAATGAGCAGTTCTTC
TRBD2,NA,TRBV6-5,TRBJ2-1,CASRRLAVTNEQFF,TGTGCCAGCAGGAGACTAGCGGTAACTAATGAGCAGTTCTTC
TRBD2,NA,TRBV10-1,TRBJ2-1,CASSGVLSGSYNEQFF,TGCGCCAGCAGTGGGGTGCTTAGCGGGTCCTACAATGAGCAGTTCTTC
TRBD1,NA,TRBV30,TRBJ2-3,CACGAAGGGTDTQYF,TGTGCCTGCGGCGCCGCAGGGGGCGGGACAGATACGCAGTATTTT
TRBD1,NA,TRBV12-3/TRBV12-4,TRBJ1-2,CASRAGGEVGYTF,TGTGCCAGCAGGGCAGGGGGCGAGGTAGGCTACACCTTC
NA,once,TRBV10-2,TRBJ2-3,CASSERTPPQLISDTQYF,TGCGCCAGCAGTGAGCGAACCCCCCCCCAGTTAATATCAGATACGCAGTATTTT
NA,NA,TRBV24-1,TRBJ2-1,CATSGIRGKYNEQFF,TGTGCCACCAGTGGTATCAGGGGTAAATACAATGAGCAGTTCTTC
NA,NA,TRBV6-5,TRBJ2-3,CASSLTGTDTQYF,TGTGCCAGCAGTTTGACAGGCACAGATACGCAGTATTTT
NA,NA,TRBV6-4,TRBJ2-3,CASSDEAFADTQYF,TGTGCCAGCAGTGACGAGGCGTTCGCAGATACGCAGTATTTT
TRBD2,NA,TRBV6-2/TRBV6-3,TRBJ2-3,CASSYPTPGTIIDTDTQYF,TGTGCCAGCAGTTACCCAACCCCCGGGACTATTATTGACACAGATACGCAGTATTTT
TRBD2,NA,TRBV4-3,TRBJ2-5,CASSQGVGGQETQYF,TGCGCCAGCAGCCAAGGAGTCGGGGGGCAAGAGACCCAGTACTTC
TRBD1,NA,TRBV7-2,TRBJ1-6,CASSLVGRQGRPLHF,TGTGCCAGCAGCTTAGTCGGTCGACAGGGGAGACCCCTCCACTTT
NA,NA,TRBV5-1,TRBJ2-5,CASHLVEETQYF,TGCGCCAGCCACCTGGTAGAAGAGACCCAGTACTTC
TRBD2,NA,TRBV5-1,TRBJ2-3,CASSGRPLAASTDTQYF,TGCGCCAGCAGCGGGCGACCTCTAGCGGCTAGCACAGATACGCAGTATTTT
NA,NA,TRBV29-1,TRBJ2-2,CSARDGLSNTGELFF,TGCAGCGCCCGGGACGGACTATCGAACACCGGGGAGCTGTTTTTT
TRBD1,NA,TRBV9,TRBJ1-3,CASSVATGVAENAGNTIYF,TGTGCCAGCAGCGTAGCGACAGGGGTGGCTGAAAATGCTGGAAACACCATATATTTT
NA,NA,TRBV4-1,TRBJ1-4,CASSQFPTGERGEKLFF,TGCGCCAGCAGCCAGTTCCCCACGGGGGAGAGGGGTGAAAAACTGTTTTTT
TRBD1,few,TRBV30,TRBJ1-5,CAWSVQGAQQPQHF,TGTGCCTGGAGTGTTCAGGGGGCTCAGCAGCCCCAGCATTTT
NA,NA,TRBV18,TRBJ1-1,CASSQGVENTEAFF,TGTGCCAGCTCACAGGGGGTCGAGAACACTGAAGCTTTCTTT
TRBD1,NA,TRBV6-6,TRBJ1-4,CASSRSSTGIVFF,TGTGCCAGCAGTCGATCCTCGACAGGGATTGTGTTTTTT
NA,NA,TRBV6-5,TRBJ1-2,CASSRQPLYGYTF,TGTGCCAGCAGTCGACAGCCCCTCTATGGCTACACCTTC
NA,NA,TRBV7-2,TRBJ1-6,CASSLDGGRRSPLHF,TGTGCCAGCAGCTTAGATGGGGGGAGGAGGTCACCCCTCCACTTT
NA,NA,TRBV7-9,TRBJ1-2,CASSSLALEPAGNYGYTF,TGTGCCAGCAGCTCCCTAGCCTTAGAGCCGGCAGGAAACTATGGCTACACCTTC
NA,NA,TRBV30,TRBJ1-5,CAWSVLYQPQHF,TGTGCCTGGAGTGTACTTTATCAGCCCCAGCATTTT
TRBD1,once,TRBV19,TRBJ1-5,CASSRRQGGHQPQHF,TGTGCCAGTAGTCGCCGACAGGGGGGACACCAGCCCCAGCATTTT
NA,NA,TRBV7-8,TRBJ2-5,CASSARDIEETQYF,TGTGCCAGCAGCGCCCGGGACATAGAAGAGACCCAGTACTTC
TRBD1,NA,TRBV6-1,TRBJ2-1,CASSEGTGGYNEQFF,TGTGCCAGCAGTGAAGGGACAGGGGGCTACAATGAGCAGTTCTTC
TRBD2,NA,TRBV6-5,TRBJ2-1,CASSHLGLAGNEQFF,TGTGCCAGCAGCCATCTAGGACTAGCGGGGAATGAGCAGTTCTTC
TRBD1,NA,TRBV5-1,TRBJ2-1,CASSVQGNEQFF,TGCGCCAGCAGCGTACAGGGGAATGAGCAGTTCTTC
NA,NA,TRBV3-1/TRBV3-2,TRBJ1-5,CASSQDVFGPQHF,TGTGCCAGCAGCCAAGATGTATTCGGGCCCCAGCATTTT